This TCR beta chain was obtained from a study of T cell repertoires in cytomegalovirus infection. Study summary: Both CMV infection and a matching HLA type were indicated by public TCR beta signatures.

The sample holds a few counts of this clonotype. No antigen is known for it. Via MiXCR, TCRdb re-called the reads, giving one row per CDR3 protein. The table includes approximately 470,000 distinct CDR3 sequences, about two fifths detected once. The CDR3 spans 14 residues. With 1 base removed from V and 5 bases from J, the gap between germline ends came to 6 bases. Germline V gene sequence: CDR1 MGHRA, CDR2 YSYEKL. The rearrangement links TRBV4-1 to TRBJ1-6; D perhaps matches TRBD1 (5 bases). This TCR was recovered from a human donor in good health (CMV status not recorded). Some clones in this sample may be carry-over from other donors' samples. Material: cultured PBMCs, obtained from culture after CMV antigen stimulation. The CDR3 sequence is CASSQGQNNSPLHF. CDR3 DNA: TGCGCCAGCAGCCAAGGACAGAATAATTCACCCCTCCACTTT.